This T cell receptor (beta chain) came from a study of T cell repertoires in cytomegalovirus infection. Germline trimming cut 4 bases from V and 4 bases from J; bases unmatched to any gene: 7. The CDR3 runs 14 residues. Germline-derived CDR1 and CDR2 are SGHDT and YYEEEE. TCRdb reprocessed the reads with MiXCR, giving one entry per CDR3 protein. The top ten clones hold around an eighth of a sample with around 900,000 distinct CDR3 sequences, roughly 31% of them seen once. Concerning this clonotype itself: Antigen: not known.

This sequence originates from a human donor in good health (CMV status not recorded). Some clones in this sample may be carry-over from other donors' samples. J is TRBJ2-7 and V is TRBV5-6, with 8 nucleotides matching TRBD2. The material sequenced was cultured CD8+ T cells from PBMCs, taken from culture after CMV antigen stimulation. The CDR3 DNA reads as TGTGCCAGCAGCCCGGGACTAGGGGGGTACGAGCAGTACTTC. Residues: CASSPGLGGYEQYF.